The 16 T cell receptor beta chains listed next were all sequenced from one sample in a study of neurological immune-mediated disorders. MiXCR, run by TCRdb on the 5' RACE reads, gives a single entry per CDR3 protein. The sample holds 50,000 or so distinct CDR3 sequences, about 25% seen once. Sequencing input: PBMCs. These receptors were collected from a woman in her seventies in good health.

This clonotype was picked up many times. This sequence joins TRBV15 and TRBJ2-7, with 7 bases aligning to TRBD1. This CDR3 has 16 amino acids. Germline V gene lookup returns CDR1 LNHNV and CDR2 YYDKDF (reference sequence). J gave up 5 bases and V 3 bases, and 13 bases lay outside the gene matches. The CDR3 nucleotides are TGTGCCACCAGCAGTCAACCCGGGACAGTGTCTAACGAGCAGTACTTC. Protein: CATSSQPGTVSNEQYF.

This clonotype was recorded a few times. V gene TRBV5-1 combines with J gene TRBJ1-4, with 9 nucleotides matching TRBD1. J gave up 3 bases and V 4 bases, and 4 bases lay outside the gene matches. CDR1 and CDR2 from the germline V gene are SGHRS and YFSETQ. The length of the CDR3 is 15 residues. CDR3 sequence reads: CASSRTGGPNEKLFF. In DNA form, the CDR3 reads TGCGCCAGCAGCCGAACAGGGGGCCCTAATGAAAAACTGTTTTTT.

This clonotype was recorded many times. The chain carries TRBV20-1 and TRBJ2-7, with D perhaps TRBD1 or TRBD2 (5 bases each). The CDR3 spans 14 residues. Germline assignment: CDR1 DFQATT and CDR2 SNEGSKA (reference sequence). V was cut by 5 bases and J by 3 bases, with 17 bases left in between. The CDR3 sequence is CSAQSGTGFYEQYF. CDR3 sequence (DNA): TGCAGTGCTCAGTCCGGGACGGGTTTCTACGAGCAGTACTTC.

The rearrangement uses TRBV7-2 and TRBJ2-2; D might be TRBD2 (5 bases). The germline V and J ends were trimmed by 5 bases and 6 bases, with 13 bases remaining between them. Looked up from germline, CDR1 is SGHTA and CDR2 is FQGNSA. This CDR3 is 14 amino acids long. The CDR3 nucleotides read TGTGCCAGCAGCCCCCTAGCAGGATCCGGGGAGCTGTTTTTT. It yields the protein CASSPLAGSGELFF. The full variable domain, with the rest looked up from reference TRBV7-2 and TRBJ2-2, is GAGVSQSPSNKVTEKGKDVELRCDPISGHTALYWYRQSLGQGLEFLIYFQGNSAPDKSGLPSDRFSAERTGGSVSTLTIQRTQQEDSAVYLCASSPLAGSGELFFGEGSRLTVL.

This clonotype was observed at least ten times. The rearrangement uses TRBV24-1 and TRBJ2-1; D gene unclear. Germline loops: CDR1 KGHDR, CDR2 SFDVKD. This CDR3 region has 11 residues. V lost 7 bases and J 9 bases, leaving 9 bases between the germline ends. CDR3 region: CATRQGGEQFF. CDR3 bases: TGTGCCACCAGACAAGGCGGTGAGCAGTTCTTC.

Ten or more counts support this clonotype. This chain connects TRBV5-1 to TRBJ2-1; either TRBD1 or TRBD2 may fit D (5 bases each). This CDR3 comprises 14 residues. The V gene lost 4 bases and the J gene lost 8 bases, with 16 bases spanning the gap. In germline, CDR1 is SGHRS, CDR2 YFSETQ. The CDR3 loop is CASSPWGFGDEQFF. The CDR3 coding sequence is TGCGCCAGCAGCCCGTGGGGCTTCGGGGATGAGCAGTTCTTC.

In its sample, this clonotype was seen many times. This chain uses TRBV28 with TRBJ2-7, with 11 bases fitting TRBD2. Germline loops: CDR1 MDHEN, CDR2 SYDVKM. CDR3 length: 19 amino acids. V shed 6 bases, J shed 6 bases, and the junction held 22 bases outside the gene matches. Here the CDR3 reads CASSRGDGSGRALVGEQYF. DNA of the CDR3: TGTGCCAGCAGCCGGGGTGATGGTAGCGGGAGGGCCTTGGTCGGCGAGCAGTACTTC.

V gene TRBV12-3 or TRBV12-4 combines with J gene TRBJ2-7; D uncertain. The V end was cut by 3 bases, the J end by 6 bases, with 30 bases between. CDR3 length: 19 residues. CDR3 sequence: CASSLATSHGYTVSGEQYF. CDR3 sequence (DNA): TGTGCCAGCAGTTTGGCTACGAGCCATGGCTACACCGTGTCTGGCGAGCAGTACTTC.

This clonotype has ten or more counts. CDR3 protein: CASSALGGLFF. DNA for the CDR3: TGTGCCAGCAGTGCGCTAGGGGGACTGTTTTTT. The V call is TRBV12-3 or TRBV12-4, the J call TRBJ1-4; D perhaps matches TRBD1 (6 bases). CDR3 size: 11 residues. Trimming took 5 bases from V and 13 from J, leaving 11 bases between them.

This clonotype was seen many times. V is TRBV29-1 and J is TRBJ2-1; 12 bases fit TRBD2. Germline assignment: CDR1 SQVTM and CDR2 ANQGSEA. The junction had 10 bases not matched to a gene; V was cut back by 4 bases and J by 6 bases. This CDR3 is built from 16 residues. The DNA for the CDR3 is TGCAGCGTTGGGGCCCTAGCGGGAGGGCCAGGCAATGAGCAGTTCTTC. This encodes CSVGALAGGPGNEQFF.

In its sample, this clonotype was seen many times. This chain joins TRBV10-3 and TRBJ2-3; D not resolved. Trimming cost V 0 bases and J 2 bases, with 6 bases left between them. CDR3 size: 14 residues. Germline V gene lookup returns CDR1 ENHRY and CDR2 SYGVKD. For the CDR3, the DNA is TGTGCCATCAGTGAGTCAGACTTCACAGATACGCAGTATTTT. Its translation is CAISESDFTDTQYF.

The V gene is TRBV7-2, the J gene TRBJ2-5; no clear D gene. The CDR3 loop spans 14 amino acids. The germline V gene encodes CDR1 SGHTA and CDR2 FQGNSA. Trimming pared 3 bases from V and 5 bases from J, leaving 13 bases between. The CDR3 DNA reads TGTGCCAGCAGCTTGGACGTAATGGGGGAGACCCAGTACTTC. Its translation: CASSLDVMGETQYF.

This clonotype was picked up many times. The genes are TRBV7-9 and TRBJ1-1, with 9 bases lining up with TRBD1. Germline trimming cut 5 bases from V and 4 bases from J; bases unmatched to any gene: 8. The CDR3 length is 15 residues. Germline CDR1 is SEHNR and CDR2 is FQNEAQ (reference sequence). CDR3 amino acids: CASSPVQGAGTEAFF. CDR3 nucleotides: TGTGCCAGCAGCCCCGTACAGGGGGCTGGCACTGAAGCTTTCTTT.

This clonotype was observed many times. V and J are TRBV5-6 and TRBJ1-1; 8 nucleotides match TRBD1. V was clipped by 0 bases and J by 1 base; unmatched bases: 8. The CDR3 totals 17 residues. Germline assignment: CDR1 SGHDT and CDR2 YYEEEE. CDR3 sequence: CASSLEVRGLENTEAFF. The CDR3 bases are TGTGCCAGCAGCTTGGAGGTCAGGGGGCTCGAGAACACTGAAGCTTTCTTT.

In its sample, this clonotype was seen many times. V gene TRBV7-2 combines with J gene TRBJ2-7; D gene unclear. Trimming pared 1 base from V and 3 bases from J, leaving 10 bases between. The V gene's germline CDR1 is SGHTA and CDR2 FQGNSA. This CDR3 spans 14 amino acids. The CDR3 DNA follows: TGTGCCAGCAGCTTAGGCATCAGGTTCTACGAGCAGTACTTC. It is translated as CASSLGIRFYEQYF.

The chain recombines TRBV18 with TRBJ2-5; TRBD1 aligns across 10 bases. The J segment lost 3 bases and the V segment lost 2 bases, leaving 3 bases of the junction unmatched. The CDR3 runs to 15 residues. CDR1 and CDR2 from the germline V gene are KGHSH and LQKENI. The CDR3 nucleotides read TGTGCCAGCTCACCAAGGGGACAGGGGAAAGAGACCCAGTACTTC. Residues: CASSPRGQGKETQYF.